The 27 T cell receptor beta chains below come from one sample, sequenced in a study of blood T cell repertoires in COVID-19. Libraries were prepared by immunoSEQ multiplex PCR; TCRdb keeps only in-frame clonotypes and omits some of them. This sample has over 400,000 clones, with 70% to 90% found just once. Sample: peripheral blood. Receptors were obtained from a human donor in a cohort sampled during active COVID-19.

This clone was observed a handful of times. This chain uses TRBV9 with TRBJ1-1, with D maybe TRBD1 (5 bases). Germline values: CDR1 SGDLS, CDR2 YYNGEE. V dropped 2 bases and J dropped 6 bases, with 17 bases sitting between them. The CDR3 totals 15 residues. The CDR3 DNA is TGTGCCAGCAGCGTCGTTCAGGGAAGGGCCGCTGAAGCTTTCTTT. This gives the protein CASSVVQGRAAEAFF. Filled out from reference TRBV9 and TRBJ1-1, the complete variable domain reads DSGVTQTPKHLITATGQRVTLRCSPRSGDLSVYWYQQSLDQGLQFLIQYYNGEERAKGNILERFSAQQFPDLHSELNLSSLELGDSALYFCASSVVQGRAAEAFFGQGTRLTVV.

This chain joins TRBV18 and TRBJ1-1; no definite D call. Germline V gives CDR1 KGHSH, CDR2 LQKENI. The CDR3 consists of 13 residues. Trimming removed 3 bases at V and 3 bases at J, with 8 bases between. The CDR3 is CASSPERDTEAFF. CDR3 DNA: TGTGCCAGCTCACCGGAGAGGGACACTGAAGCTTTCTTT. Supplemented by reference TRBV18 and TRBJ1-1, the full variable domain reads NAGVMQNPRHLVRRRGQEARLRCSPMKGHSHVYWYRQLPEEGLKFMVYLQKENIIDESGMPKERFSAEFPKEGPSILRIQQVVRGDSAAYFCASSPERDTEAFFGQGTRLTVV.

V usage is TRBV3-1 (or the pseudogene TRBV3-2) and J usage is TRBJ2-3; D gene uncertain. Germline lookup yields CDR1 LGHDT and CDR2 YNNKEL (reference sequence). The CDR3 is 13 residues long. Trimming cost V 3 bases and J 1 base, with 5 bases left between them. The CDR3 spells CASSHSRTDTQYF. Here the CDR3 DNA reads TGTGCCAGCAGCCATAGTCGCACAGATACGCAGTATTTT.

In this sample, this clone turned up once. The rearrangement joins TRBV2 to TRBJ2-7; D possibly corresponds to TRBD2 (6 bases). The CDR3 contains 14 residues. With 6 bases removed from V and 4 bases from J, the gap between germline ends came to 16 bases. Per the germline V gene, CDR1 is SNHLY and CDR2 is FYNNEI. Here the CDR3 DNA reads TGTGCCAGCAGGACCAGACTAGTATCGTACGAGCAGTACTTC. It yields the protein CASRTRLVSYEQYF.

CDR3 loop: CASSFQAGGPSDTQYF. For the CDR3, the DNA is TGTGCCAGCAGTTTTCAAGCGGGAGGGCCCTCAGATACGCAGTATTTT. The rearrangement links TRBV6-5 to TRBJ2-3, with 10 positions matching TRBD2. The V gene's germline CDR1 is MNHEY and CDR2 SVGAGI. J was trimmed by 4 bases and V by 4 bases; bases with no gene match: 8. The CDR3 totals 16 residues.

The rearrangement uses TRBV7-9 and TRBJ1-2, with D possibly TRBD1 on 5 matching bases. The CDR3 contains 14 residues. In germline, CDR1 is SEHNR, CDR2 FQNEAQ (reference sequence). V lost 5 bases and J 3 bases, leaving 13 bases between the germline ends. In nucleotides, the CDR3 is TGTGCCAGCAGCACGACAGCGCCTGACTATGGCTACACCTTC. Translated, it gives CASSTTAPDYGYTF. Together with reference TRBV7-9 and TRBJ1-2, the CDR3 gives the full variable domain: DTGVSQNPRHKITKRGQNVTFRCDPISEHNRLYWYRQTLGQGPEFLTYFQNEAQLEKSRLLSDRFSAERPKGSFSTLEIQRTEQGDSAMYLCASSTTAPDYGYTFGSGTRLTVV.

This chain uses TRBV28 with TRBJ1-2; tentatively, D is TRBD1 (5 bases). Germline V gene data show CDR1 as MDHEN and CDR2 as SYDVKM. Between the trimmed V and J ends, which lost 3 bases and 7 bases, there was a span of 9 bases. This CDR3 comprises 12 residues. This CDR3 is CASSFLRVGYTF. The CDR3 DNA sequence: TGTGCCAGCAGTTTCCTCAGGGTTGGCTACACCTTC.

The V gene is TRBV21-1, the J gene TRBJ2-3; TRBD1, the table's D call, lacks a check against the DNA. TRBV21-1 is an annotated pseudogene. This CDR3 spans 14 amino acids. The CDR3 loop reads CASSMGLRRDTQYF. CDR3 in DNA: TGTGCCAGCAGCATGGGCTTAAGAAGAGATACGCAGTATTTT.

The V gene is TRBV7-6, the J gene TRBJ2-5; a weak D match, TRBD1 (6 bases). V lost 1 base and J lost 2, with 17 bases in between. This CDR3 region has 17 residues. CDR1 is SGHVS and CDR2 is FNYEAQ in the germline V gene. The CDR3 DNA reads as TGTGCCAGCAGCTTAGGGCAAGAGACAGGAGTACAAGAGACCCAGTACTTC. It specifies CASSLGQETGVQETQYF.

V usage is TRBV28 and J usage is TRBJ2-7, with 9 bases aligning to TRBD2. V was pared by 6 bases and J by 5 bases, with 11 bases of the junction left unmatched. Per germline, CDR1 MDHEN and CDR2 SYDVKM. The CDR3 spans 15 residues. CDR3 coding DNA: TGTGCCAGCAGACCCTCTAGCGGGATCGTTCACGAGCAGTACTTC. Translation: CASRPSSGIVHEQYF.

The rearrangement joins TRBV6-5 to TRBJ2-7; 12 bases line up with TRBD2. Germline trimming cut 2 bases from V and 8 bases from J; bases unmatched to any gene: 10. The CDR3 spans 16 residues. Germline CDR1 is MNHEY and CDR2 is SVGAGI. The CDR3 nucleotides read TGTGCCAGCAGTTACCCGTACCAGACTAGCGGGAGCAAGCAGTACTTC. Translated: CASSYPYQTSGSKQYF.

Comments on this clone: Distinct nucleotide sequences in the sample also encode this CDR3. The chain carries TRBV6-5 and TRBJ2-1; D unresolved. The CDR3 runs 12 residues. V lost 4 bases and J lost 4, with 5 bases in between. Germline V gives CDR1 MNHEY, CDR2 SVGAGI. CDR3 residues: CASSSTYNEQFF. The CDR3 DNA is TGTGCCAGCAGTTCTACTTACAATGAGCAGTTCTTC.

This sequence joins TRBV29-1 and TRBJ2-7, with D possibly TRBD2 on 6 matching bases. This CDR3 spans 13 amino acids. V was clipped by 5 bases and J by 2 bases, with 13 bases between them. Germline V CDR1 and CDR2: SQVTM, ANQGSEA. CDR3 coding DNA: TGCAGCGTTCGAGGGAGGCTTACCTACGAGCAGTACTTC. Translation: CSVRGRLTYEQYF.

This chain uses TRBV27 with TRBJ2-1; D call uncertain. The CDR3 sequence is 16 residues long. Germline CDR1 reads MNHEY; CDR2 reads SMNVEV (reference sequence). With 5 bases removed from V and 7 bases from J, the gap between germline ends came to 21 bases. DNA of the CDR3: TGTGCCAGCAGTCCGCCTGCGTTGAGGTCTAGTAATGAGCAGTTCTTC. This sequence encodes CASSPPALRSSNEQFF.

The rearrangement joins TRBV6-2 or TRBV6-3 to TRBJ1-5, with 10 bases identical to TRBD1. V was clipped by 6 bases and J by 1 base; unmatched bases: 15. There are 19 residues in the CDR3. Germline values: CDR1 MNHEY, CDR2 SVGEGT. Written as DNA, the CDR3 is TGTGCCAGCAGCCCCATTCCGGGACAGGGGCGTGGAAGCAATCAGCCCCAGCATTTT. Protein: CASSPIPGQGRGSNQPQHF.

This clone occurred once. This rearrangement joins TRBV11-2 to TRBJ2-7; 7 nucleotides agree with TRBD1. V lost 5 bases to trimming and J lost 3 bases; unmatched junction nucleotides: 7. The CDR3 totals 14 residues. Per germline, CDR1 SGHAT and CDR2 FQNNGV. The CDR3 DNA follows: TGTGCCAGCAGCCCCGGGACAGTCTTCTACGAGCAGTACTTC. Translating it yields CASSPGTVFYEQYF.

The V call is TRBV5-1, the J call TRBJ2-3; 9 positions agree with TRBD1. The CDR3 runs 16 residues. J was trimmed by 5 bases and V by 2 bases; bases with no gene match: 9. Germline CDR1 SGHRS, CDR2 YFSETQ. In DNA, the CDR3 is TGCGCCAGCAGCTTCTTCCGGGACAGGGTCGGAGATACGCAGTATTTT. Translated, it gives CASSFFRDRVGDTQYF.

The J gene is TRBJ1-1, the V gene TRBV6-2 or TRBV6-3; D gene ambiguous. CDR1 MNHEY and CDR2 SVGEGT come from the germline V gene. CDR3 length: 16 amino acids. V lost 3 bases and J 2 bases, leaving 16 bases between the germline ends. CDR3 in amino acids: CASSYAMIGLNTEAFF. The CDR3 DNA sequence: TGTGCCAGCAGTTATGCTATGATTGGTCTTAACACTGAAGCTTTCTTT.

This sequence joins TRBV7-9 and TRBJ2-1; 14 bases agree with TRBD2. This CDR3 comprises 16 residues. Germline CDR1 reads SEHNR; CDR2 reads FQNEAQ (reference sequence). Trimming at V came to 5 bases and at J to 8 bases, leaving 8 bases not matched to a gene. The CDR3 is CASSKTGTSGRDEQFF. The CDR3 nucleotides are TGTGCCAGCAGCAAAACCGGGACTAGCGGGAGAGATGAGCAGTTCTTC.

The chain uses TRBV28 and TRBJ2-3; D is unresolved. The CDR3 spans 16 residues. The germline CDR1 and CDR2 sequences are MDHEN and SYDVKM. V was trimmed by 3 bases and J by 0 bases, leaving 13 bases between them. The chain's CDR3 is CASSFIVAASTDTQYF. CDR3 DNA: TGTGCCAGCAGTTTCATCGTGGCGGCTAGCACAGATACGCAGTATTTT.

The sample holds one count of this clone. J is TRBJ1-1 and V is TRBV30, with 9 bases that match TRBD1. The CDR3 is 14 residues long. Germline-derived CDR1 and CDR2 are GTSNPN and SVGIG (reference sequence). V was pared by 2 bases and J by 4 bases, with 5 bases of the junction left unmatched. The CDR3 is CAWSSQGAGTEAFF. The CDR3 DNA sequence: TGTGCCTGGAGTTCACAGGGGGCGGGCACTGAAGCTTTCTTT.

The V gene is TRBV24-1, the J gene TRBJ2-7; 7 bases fit TRBD2. CDR3 length: 15 amino acids. J lost 3 bases, V lost 2 bases, and 6 bases had no gene match. CDR1 is KGHDR and CDR2 is SFDVKD in the germline V gene. The CDR3 reads CATSDSTSGNYEQYF. The CDR3 DNA reads as TGTGCCACCAGTGATTCTACCAGCGGGAACTACGAGCAGTACTTC.

The chain has TRBV30 and TRBJ2-2; TRBD2 matches 10 bases. This CDR3 is built from 15 residues. From germline, CDR1 is GTSNPN and CDR2 SVGIG (reference sequence). V dropped 4 bases and J dropped 5; count of bases not matched to a gene: 7. The CDR3 is CAWTLGLAATGELFF. CDR3 DNA: TGTGCCTGGACCCTAGGACTAGCGGCGACCGGGGAGCTGTTTTTT.

The genes are TRBV5-4 and TRBJ2-5; TRBD1 aligns across 7 bases. CDR1 is SGHNT and CDR2 is YYREEE in the germline V gene (reference sequence). The V segment lost 4 bases and the J segment 4 bases; nucleotides outside the gene matches: 7. CDR3 length: 14 residues. CDR3 in amino acids: CASSRTGGGETQYF. The DNA of the CDR3 is TGTGCCAGCAGCCGGACAGGTGGGGGAGAGACCCAGTACTTC.

This clone was found a few times. The V and J genes are TRBV7-2 and TRBJ2-7; D ambiguous. There are 11 residues in the CDR3. Germline assignment: CDR1 SGHTA and CDR2 FQGNSA. Trimming stripped 4 bases from V and 3 bases from J, with 4 bases between. The CDR3 protein is CASSSNYEQYF. The CDR3 bases are TGTGCCAGCAGCTCAAACTACGAGCAGTACTTC.

In nucleotides, the CDR3 is TGTGCCAGCAGTTACTCCCCCTTTGACACTGAAGCTTTCTTT. It translates to CASSYSPFDTEAFF. V usage is TRBV6-5 and J usage is TRBJ1-1; D is undetermined. CDR3 length: 14 amino acids. Germline CDR1 reads MNHEY; CDR2 reads SVGAGI. V shed 0 bases and J shed 3 bases, with 8 bases lying between them.

The rearrangement links TRBV3-1 (or the pseudogene TRBV3-2) to TRBJ2-5; 14 bases fit TRBD2. This CDR3 region has 16 residues. V trimming: 3 bases; J trimming: 3 bases; junction bases outside the gene matches: 3. The germline V gene encodes CDR1 LGHDT and CDR2 YNNKEL (reference sequence). CDR3 protein: CASSHPGLAGEETQYF. CDR3 in DNA: TGTGCCAGCAGCCATCCGGGACTAGCGGGAGAAGAGACCCAGTACTTC.